This T cell receptor beta chain was documented in a study of T cells in women clearing cervical HPV infection. Across the whole study: Controls were women whose single incident HPV16 infection cleared within 12 months without precancer or cancer. Cases' blood sampling followed lesion detection by median approximately 140 days (90 to 200). Study-level findings and limits: Repertoire richness, not evenness, was significantly elevated in CIN3+ cases versus controls. Controls had more TRBV6-7 (around 0.15%) than cases (about 0.11%).

There are 13 residues in the CDR3. The junction had 1 base not matched to a gene; V was cut back by 1 base and J by 5 bases. Germline CDR1 is SGHRS and CDR2 is YFSETQ. Profiling relied on immunoSEQ multiplex PCR, and the TCRdb table lists in-frame clones only, not all of them. Recorded for this sample: tens of thousands of clones. On this clone itself: Antigen unknown. The read ends 3 residues shy of where the CDR3 ends; the end is completed using the germline J gene.

Source material: blood buffy coat. The V call is TRBV5-1, the J call TRBJ2-7, with 9 bases that match TRBD1. This clonotype originated in a woman between 18 and 69 years old with a cervical HPV16 infection that either progressed to CIN3+ or cleared (not recorded which). The CDR3 bases that were read are TGCGCCAGCAGCTTGAGGACAGGGGACGAG. This sequence encodes CASSLRTGDE. The whole CDR3 sequence reads CASSLRTGDEQYF.